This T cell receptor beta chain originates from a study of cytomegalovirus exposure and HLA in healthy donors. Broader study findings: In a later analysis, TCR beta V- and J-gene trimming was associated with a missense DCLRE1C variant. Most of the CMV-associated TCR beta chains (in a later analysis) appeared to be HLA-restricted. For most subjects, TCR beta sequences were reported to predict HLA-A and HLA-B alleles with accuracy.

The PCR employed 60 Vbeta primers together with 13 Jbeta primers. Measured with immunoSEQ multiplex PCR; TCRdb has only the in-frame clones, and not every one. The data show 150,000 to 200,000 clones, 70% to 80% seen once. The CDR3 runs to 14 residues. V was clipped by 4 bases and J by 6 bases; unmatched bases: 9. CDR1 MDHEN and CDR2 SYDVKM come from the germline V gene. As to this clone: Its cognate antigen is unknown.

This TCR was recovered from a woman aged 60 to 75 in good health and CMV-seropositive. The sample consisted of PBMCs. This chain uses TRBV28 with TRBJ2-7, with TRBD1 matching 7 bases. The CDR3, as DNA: TGTGCCAGCAGTTACCCGGGACAGCACCGCGAGCAGTACTTC. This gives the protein CASSYPGQHREQYF. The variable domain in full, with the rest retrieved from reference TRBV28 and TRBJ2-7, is DVKVTQSSRYLVKRTGEKVFLECVQDMDHENMFWYRQDPGLGLRLIYFSYDVKMKEKGDIPEGYSVSREKKERFSLILESASTNQTSMYLCASSYPGQHREQYFGPGTRLTVT.